This TCR beta chain comes out of a study of sequential checkpoint blockade in melanoma. The overall study: After nivolumab or ipilimumab alone, around 20 patients had week-13 rebiopsies.

V gave up 3 bases and J gave up 1 base, with 10 bases separating them. The CDR3 sequence is 14 residues long. The V gene's germline CDR1 is SGHRS and CDR2 YFSETQ. Specified treatment: randomized to nivolumab then ipilimumab (arm A) or the reverse (arm B). DNA-damaging chemotherapy had not been given to any patient beforehand. Profiled with immunoSEQ multiplex PCR; TCRdb holds only in-frame clones, not every one. The sample has more than 1,500 clones, 15% to 20% seen once. The sequence was collected from a human donor with melanoma. The sample in question was tumor tissue (inferred from file names), obtained from a patient given nivolumab and ipilimumab in sequence. The chain links TRBV5-1 to TRBJ1-1; D gene uncertain. Written as DNA, the CDR3 is TGCGCCAGCAGCTATTGGACCGAGAACACTGAAGCTTTCTTT. Its protein product is CASSYWTENTEAFF.